The sequence of this T cell receptor beta chain was determined in a study of CD8+CD57+ T cells in acquired aplastic anemia. Broader study findings: Patients and controls were not found to differ significantly in CD8+ Simpson's diversity.

Genomic DNA provided the template from which TCR beta VDJ and CDR3 profiles were obtained. From the reads, TCRdb called clonotypes with MiXCR, one entry per CDR3 protein. The table records some 220,000 distinct CDR3 sequences, about a third of them present only once. CDR3 length equals 15 residues. Trimming removed 4 bases from V and 1 base from J; junction bases left unmatched: 6. Looked up from germline, CDR1 is SQVTM and CDR2 is ANQGSEA. Many counts were recorded for this clonotype. Its matching antigen is unknown. The sample consisted of sorted CD4+, CD8+, or CD8+CD57+ T cells (not recorded which) from PBMCs. The rearrangement uses TRBV29-1 and TRBJ2-3; 9 bases are a match to TRBD2. This TCR came from a human donor in good health, serving as a control. The CDR3 spells CSVAAGLAGTDTQYF. The CDR3 DNA reads as TGCAGCGTTGCCGCGGGACTAGCCGGCACAGATACGCAGTATTTT.